The clone carrying this TCR beta chain was counted ten times or more. Clinical symptoms, serum thyroxine, TRAb, thyroid ultrasound and orbital computed tomography established diagnosis. A sample of blood taken at first hyperthyroidism diagnosis preceded any ophthalmopathy symptoms. Fresh 10 ml peripheral blood yielded PBMCs. The data are from a study of T cells in Graves' hyperthyroidism and ophthalmopathy. TCR beta CDR3 sequences were amplified from RNA transcripts. Carried out on the TCR CDR3, a first-round RT-PCR used the HTBI primer set. TCRdb recomputed calls from the multiplex PCR reads with MiXCR, one row per CDR3 protein. The sample carries 250,000 to 300,000 distinct CDR3 sequences, more than 10% recorded once. This TCR was sampled from a young woman with Graves' hyperthyroidism that later progressed to Graves' ophthalmopathy. Sequences were obtained from blood.

The CDR3 DNA follows: TGCAGCGTTGAATTGCCAGCCAATGAGCAGTTCTTC. As protein: CSVELPANEQFF. The chain joins TRBV29-1 to TRBJ2-1; D gene unclear. Deletions cut 2 bases from V and 6 bases from J, with 8 bases between. Per the germline V gene, CDR1 is SQVTM and CDR2 is ANQGSEA. The CDR3 is 12 residues long.